This T cell receptor beta chain was retrieved from a study of regulatory T cells in long-lasting Graves disease. Time point indicated: newly diagnosed GD, antithyroid drugs for less than 3 months. Extracted PBMC RNA gave rise to the TCR library. This clonotype was picked up many times. Its antigen is not identified. With iRepertoire HTBI primers and Arm-PCR of CDR3 regions, TCR beta libraries were built. One entry per CDR3 protein results from TCRdb running MiXCR on the multiplex PCR reads. The sample lists about 500,000 distinct CDR3 sequences, under 20% occurring once. Trimming cost V 6 bases and J 5 bases, with 22 bases left between them. The CDR3 covers 16 residues. Germline CDR1 and CDR2: MNHNS and SASEGT. Study-level results: TRBV28, TRBJ1-2 and TRBJ2-5 emerged as the favored segments in persistent disease. New patients shared approximately 970 public clonotypes, and persistent patients shared more, with about 2,700.

This sample was shared with a second study, whose subject was T cells in Graves' hyperthyroidism and ophthalmopathy. As that study records: Stability of Graves' hyperthyroidism was defined as absent ophthalmopathy progression within 18 months.

The sequence was collected from a man aged 35-49 years with Graves disease. This chain uses TRBV6-1 with TRBJ2-5; the D gene is possibly TRBD1 (6 bases). Sequencing was performed on peripheral blood mononuclear cells (PBMCs), taken at new diagnosis, from a patient treated with antithyroid drugs. The CDR3 protein is CASRTPTQGLDETQYF. CDR3 DNA: TGTGCCAGCAGAACGCCGACACAGGGTTTAGATGAGACCCAGTACTTC.